This T cell receptor (gamma chain) came from a study of gamma-delta chains in newborns, infants, children. Study details: Microbial exposure reportedly drives polyclonal innate γδ T cell expansion after birth.

Comments on this clone: Mismatch with germline at one junction end may stem from a read error.

With CATT, TCRdb re-called clones from the reads. Of over 800 gamma-chain clones listed, approximately 59% are singletons. The CDR3 is made up of 15 amino acids. The germline CDR1 and CDR2 sequences are VTNTFY and YDVSTARD (reference sequence). This receptor was taken from a child who was a newborn, infant or young child, either healthy, febrile or measles-vaccinated (not recorded which). Sequencing was performed on blood. This rearrangement joins TRGV3 to TRGJP. Matching the DNA to germline supplied the J gene, which TCRdb does not give. The CDR3 DNA follows: TGTGCCACCTGGGATGGAGAGTTGGGCAAAGAAATCAAGGTATTT. Its protein is CATWDGELGKEIKVF.